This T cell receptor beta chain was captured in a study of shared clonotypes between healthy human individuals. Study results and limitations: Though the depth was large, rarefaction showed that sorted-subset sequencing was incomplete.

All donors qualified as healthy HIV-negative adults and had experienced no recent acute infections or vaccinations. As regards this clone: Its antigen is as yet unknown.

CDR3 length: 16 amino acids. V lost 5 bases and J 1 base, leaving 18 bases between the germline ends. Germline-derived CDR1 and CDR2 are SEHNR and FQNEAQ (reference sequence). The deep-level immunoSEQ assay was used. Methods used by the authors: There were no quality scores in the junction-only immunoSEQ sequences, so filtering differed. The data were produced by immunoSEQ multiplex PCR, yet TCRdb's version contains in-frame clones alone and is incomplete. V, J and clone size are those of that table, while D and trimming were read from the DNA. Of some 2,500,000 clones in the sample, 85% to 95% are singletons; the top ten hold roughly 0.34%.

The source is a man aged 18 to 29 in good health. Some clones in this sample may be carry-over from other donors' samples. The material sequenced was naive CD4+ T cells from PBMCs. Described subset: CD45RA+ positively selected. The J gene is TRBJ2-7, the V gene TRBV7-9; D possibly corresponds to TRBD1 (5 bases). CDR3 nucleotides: TGTGCCAGCAGCCAACCAGCAGGGTTTCGTTCCTACGAGCAGTACTTC. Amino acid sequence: CASSQPAGFRSYEQYF. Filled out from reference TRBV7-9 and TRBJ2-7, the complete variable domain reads DTGVSQNPRHKITKRGQNVTFRCDPISEHNRLYWYRQTLGQGPEFLTYFQNEAQLEKSRLLSDRFSAERPKGSFSTLEIQRTEQGDSAMYLCASSQPAGFRSYEQYFGPGTRLTVT.